These 20 T cell receptor beta chains originate from one sample sequenced in a study of T cell responses to AZD1222 COVID-19 vaccine. The repertoire was sequenced with immunoSEQ multiplex PCR; TCRdb's copy has only in-frame clones and lacks some. Of 100,000 or so clones listed, 70% to 90% are singletons. The sequencing here drew on peripheral blood, taken 28 days after the second AZD1222 dose. The receptors originated from an adult who received the AZD1222 COVID-19 vaccine.

The rearrangement links TRBV24-1 to TRBJ1-6; D gene unclear. V lost 5 bases to trimming and J lost 7 bases, with 29 bases between them. Germline loops: CDR1 KGHDR, CDR2 SFDVKD. The CDR3 has 20 residues. As DNA, the CDR3 is TGTGCCACCAGTGCCCCCCTCAAGCGGGGATGGGAAGGGCCCAATTCACCCCTCCACTTT. It translates to CATSAPLKRGWEGPNSPLHF.

V and J are TRBV30 and TRBJ1-2, with 9 bases that match TRBD1. Germline-derived CDR1 and CDR2 are GTSNPN and SVGIG (reference sequence). Trimming at V came to 4 bases and at J to 0 bases, leaving 12 bases not matched to a gene. The CDR3 spans 17 residues. The CDR3 region has the DNA TGTGCCTGGACCCGTCCCGGGACAGGGCCAGCTAACTATGGCTACACCTTC. Amino acids: CAWTRPGTGPANYGYTF.

The chain combines TRBV6-5 with TRBJ1-1; 8 bases line up with TRBD1. This CDR3 region has 13 residues. The V gene's germline CDR1 is MNHEY and CDR2 SVGAGI. Unmatched junction bases numbered 3, after V lost 5 bases and J lost 4 bases. The CDR3 is CASSTDRGTEAFF. Here the CDR3 DNA reads TGTGCCAGCAGTACCGACAGGGGCACTGAAGCTTTCTTT.

This rearrangement joins TRBV6-5 to TRBJ2-2; D gene unclear. Trimming pared 6 bases from V and 2 bases from J, leaving 10 bases between. In germline, CDR1 is MNHEY, CDR2 SVGAGI. CDR3 length equals 14 residues. The CDR3 region is CASSSLGNTGELFF. The CDR3 coding sequence is TGTGCCAGCAGCTCCCTAGGAAACACCGGGGAGCTGTTTTTT.

This CDR3 reads CASSSRDRGLWPLHF. CDR3 nucleotides: TGTGCCAGCTCCTCCCGGGACAGGGGACTTTGGCCCCTCCACTTT. This chain links TRBV18 with TRBJ1-6; 10 bases line up with TRBD1. Per the germline V gene, CDR1 is KGHSH and CDR2 is LQKENI. The CDR3 has 15 residues. The trim removed 6 bases at V and 13 bases at J, leaving 12 bases unmatched.

The rearrangement uses TRBV6-2 or TRBV6-3 and TRBJ2-3, with unresolved D. CDR3 size: 12 residues. CDR1 and CDR2 from the germline V gene are MNHEY and SVGEGT. V was trimmed by 4 bases and J by 1 base, leaving 3 bases between them. The CDR3 coding sequence is TGTGCCAGCAGTTCACGCACAGATACGCAGTATTTT. Its translation is CASSSRTDTQYF.

The chain uses TRBV3-1 (or the pseudogene TRBV3-2) and TRBJ1-4; D is unclear. Deletions cut 1 base from V and 8 bases from J, with 11 bases between. Germline CDR1 and CDR2: LGHDT and YNNKEL (reference sequence). CDR3 length: 14 residues. The CDR3 DNA sequence: TGTGCCAGCAGCCAAGCCCGGCCCGAAGAAAAACTGTTTTTT. Protein sequence: CASSQARPEEKLFF.

The CDR3 DNA sequence: TGCGCCAGCAGCCGAGGACTAGCGGCCCAAGAGACCCAGTACTTC. Its protein product is CASSRGLAAQETQYF. The chain uses TRBV4-1 and TRBJ2-5; 10 bases align to TRBD2. V lost 4 bases and J lost 1; bases outside the gene matches: 3. The V gene's germline CDR1 is MGHRA and CDR2 YSYEKL. The CDR3 spans 15 residues.

The chain employs TRBV3-1 (or the pseudogene TRBV3-2) and TRBJ1-1; tentatively, D is TRBD1 (5 bases). Germline V gives CDR1 LGHDT, CDR2 YNNKEL (reference sequence). Trimming removed 4 bases from V and 1 base from J, with 10 bases in between. CDR3 length: 14 amino acids. CDR3 sequence (DNA): TGTGCCAGCAGCCTACTGACAGAGAACACTGAAGCTTTCTTT. Translated: CASSLLTENTEAFF.

This clone appeared a single time. This chain connects TRBV5-1 to TRBJ2-2; 14 bases match TRBD2. The CDR3 is 17 residues long. Germline assignment: CDR1 SGHRS and CDR2 YFSETQ. V trimming: 3 bases; J trimming: 5 bases; junction bases outside the gene matches: 6. DNA of the CDR3: TGCGCCAGCAGCTGGGGACTAGCGGGAGAAAGAACCGGGGAGCTGTTTTTT. Translating gives CASSWGLAGERTGELFF.

The CDR3 nucleotides read TGTGCCAGCAGCCCCGGATCACTTAACTATGGCTACACCTTC. It is translated as CASSPGSLNYGYTF. The genes are TRBV5-4 and TRBJ1-2; D gene ambiguous. Germline lookup yields CDR1 SGHNT and CDR2 YYREEE (reference sequence). With 4 bases removed from V and 1 base from J, the gap between germline ends came to 11 bases. There are 14 residues in the CDR3. Looking up the rest from reference TRBV5-4 and TRBJ1-2 gives the full variable domain: ETGVTQSPTHLIKTRGQQVTLRCSSQSGHNTVSWYQQALGQGPQFIFQYYREEENGRGNFPPRFSGLQFPNYSSELNVNALELDDSALYLCASSPGSLNYGYTFGSGTRLTVV.

The genes are TRBV3-1 (or the pseudogene TRBV3-2) and TRBJ2-3; the D is unclear. The CDR3 sequence is 13 residues long. Trimming took 1 base from V and 5 from J, leaving 7 bases between them. In germline, CDR1 is LGHDT, CDR2 YNNKEL (reference sequence). The DNA of the CDR3 is TGTGCCAGCAGCCAAGTTGTAGGAGATACGCAGTATTTT. It is translated as CASSQVVGDTQYF.

This chain uses TRBV11-2 with TRBJ2-2, with D maybe TRBD1 (5 bases). The CDR3 length is 18 residues. Germline CDR1 is SGHAT and CDR2 is FQNNGV. V gave up 0 bases and J gave up 4 bases, with 18 bases separating them. The CDR3 loop reads CASSLEWNGWGSTGELFF. For the CDR3, the DNA is TGTGCCAGCAGCTTAGAATGGAATGGATGGGGCAGCACCGGGGAGCTGTTTTTT.

The chain recombines TRBV28 with TRBJ2-5, with TRBD1 matching over 9 bases. V was clipped by 10 bases and J by 4 bases; unmatched bases: 7. The CDR3 covers 13 residues. CDR1 and CDR2 from the germline V gene are MDHEN and SYDVKM. The CDR3 bases are TGTGCCACCGGGACAGGGAGGGGAGAGACCCAGTACTTC. This gives the protein CATGTGRGETQYF. The variable domain in full, completed from reference TRBV28 and TRBJ2-5, reads DVKVTQSSRYLVKRTGEKVFLECVQDMDHENMFWYRQDPGLGLRLIYFSYDVKMKEKGDIPEGYSVSREKKERFSLILESASTNQTSMYLCATGTGRGETQYFGPGTRLLVL.

The genes are TRBV6-5 and TRBJ1-1; the match to TRBD1 covers 8 bases. Trimming at V came to 5 bases and at J to 0 bases, leaving 5 bases not matched to a gene. The germline gives CDR1 MNHEY, CDR2 SVGAGI. The CDR3 extends over 15 amino acids. CDR3 sequence: CASSPGQAMNTEAFF. CDR3 sequence (DNA): TGTGCCAGCAGTCCGGGACAGGCCATGAACACTGAAGCTTTCTTT.

This chain joins TRBV27 and TRBJ2-7; TRBD2 is a possible D gene (7 bases). Trimming pared 6 bases from V and 1 base from J, leaving 13 bases between. There are 14 residues in the CDR3. Germline V gene sequence: CDR1 MNHEY, CDR2 SMNVEV (reference sequence). The CDR3 DNA reads as TGTGCCAGCAGCTGGGGGGGGGCGTCCTACGAGCAGTACTTC. Translating gives CASSWGGASYEQYF.

This clone was recorded only once. The V and J genes are TRBV5-1 and TRBJ2-2; a weak D match, TRBD1 (6 bases). Between the trimmed V and J ends, which lost 2 bases and 1 base, there was a span of 12 bases. From germline, CDR1 is SGHRS and CDR2 YFSETQ. The CDR3 is made up of 16 amino acids. CDR3 amino acids: CASSFPRGQNTGELFF. CDR3 DNA sequence: TGCGCCAGCAGCTTCCCCAGGGGACAGAACACCGGGGAGCTGTTTTTT.

The chain combines TRBV9 with TRBJ1-6; maybe TRBD1 (5 bases). This CDR3 comprises 14 residues. Looked up from germline, CDR1 is SGDLS and CDR2 is YYNGEE. Trimming shortened V by 0 bases and J by 7 bases, and 8 bases separated the two germline ends. Written as DNA, the CDR3 is TGTGCCAGCAGCGTAGCTGGGGGGAATTCACCCCTCCACTTT. Translating it yields CASSVAGGNSPLHF.

There are a few counts of this clone. V and J are TRBV1 and TRBJ2-2; TRBD2 is the table's D call and was not checked against the DNA. TRBV1 is designated a pseudogene. The CDR3 is 17 amino acids. CDR3 loop: CTSTGLAGESDTGELFF. In DNA, the CDR3 is TGCACCAGTACGGGACTAGCGGGAGAGTCGGACACCGGGGAGCTGTTTTTT.

V is TRBV5-1 and J is TRBJ1-4; 7 nucleotides match TRBD1. From germline, CDR1 is SGHRS and CDR2 YFSETQ. There are 15 residues in the CDR3. With 1 base clipped from V and 0 bases from J, the junction kept 0 bases outside the gene matches. The CDR3 region has the DNA TGCGCCAGCAGCTTGCAGGGGGCAACTAATGAAAAACTGTTTTTT. Translating gives CASSLQGATNEKLFF.